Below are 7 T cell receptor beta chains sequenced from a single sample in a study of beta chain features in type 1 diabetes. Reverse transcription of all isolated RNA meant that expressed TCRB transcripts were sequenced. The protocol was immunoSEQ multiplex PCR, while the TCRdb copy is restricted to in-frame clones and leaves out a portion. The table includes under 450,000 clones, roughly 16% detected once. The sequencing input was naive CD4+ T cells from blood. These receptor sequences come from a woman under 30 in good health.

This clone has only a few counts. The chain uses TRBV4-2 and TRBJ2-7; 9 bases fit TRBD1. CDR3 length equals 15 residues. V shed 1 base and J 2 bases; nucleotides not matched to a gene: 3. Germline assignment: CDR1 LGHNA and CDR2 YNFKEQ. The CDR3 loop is CASSQGTGVTYEQYF. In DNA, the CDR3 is TGTGCCAGCAGCCAAGGGACAGGGGTTACCTACGAGCAGTACTTC.

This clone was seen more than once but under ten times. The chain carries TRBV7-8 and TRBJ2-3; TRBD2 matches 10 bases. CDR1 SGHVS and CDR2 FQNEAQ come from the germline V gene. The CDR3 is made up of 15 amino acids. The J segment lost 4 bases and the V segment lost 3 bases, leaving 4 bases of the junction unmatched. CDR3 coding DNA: TGTGCCAGCAGCTTCTCTAGCGGGAGTTCAGATACGCAGTATTTT. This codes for CASSFSSGSSDTQYF.

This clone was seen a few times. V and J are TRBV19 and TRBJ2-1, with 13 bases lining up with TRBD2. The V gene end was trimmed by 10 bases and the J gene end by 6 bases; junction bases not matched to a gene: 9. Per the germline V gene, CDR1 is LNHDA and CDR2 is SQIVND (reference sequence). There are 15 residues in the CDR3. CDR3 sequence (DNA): TGTGCCACTACGGCCGGGACTAGCGGGATCAATGAGCAGTTCTTC. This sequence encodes CATTAGTSGINEQFF.

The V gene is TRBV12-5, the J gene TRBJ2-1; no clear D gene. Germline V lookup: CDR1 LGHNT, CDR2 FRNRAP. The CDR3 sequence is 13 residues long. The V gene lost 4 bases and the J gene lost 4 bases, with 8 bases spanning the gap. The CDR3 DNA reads TGTGCTAGTGGTTCCCCCTTTTACAATGAGCAGTTCTTC. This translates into CASGSPFYNEQFF.

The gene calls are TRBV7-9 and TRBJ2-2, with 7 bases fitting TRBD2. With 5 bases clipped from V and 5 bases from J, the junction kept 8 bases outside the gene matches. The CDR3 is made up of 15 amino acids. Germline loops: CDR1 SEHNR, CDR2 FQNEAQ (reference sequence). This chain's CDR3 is CASSLGLVGTGELFF. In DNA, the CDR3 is TGTGCCAGCAGCCTCGGACTAGTCGGGACCGGGGAGCTGTTTTTT. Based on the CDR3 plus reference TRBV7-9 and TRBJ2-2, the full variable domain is DTGVSQNPRHKITKRGQNVTFRCDPISEHNRLYWYRQTLGQGPEFLTYFQNEAQLEKSRLLSDRFSAERPKGSFSTLEIQRTEQGDSAMYLCASSLGLVGTGELFFGEGSRLTVL.

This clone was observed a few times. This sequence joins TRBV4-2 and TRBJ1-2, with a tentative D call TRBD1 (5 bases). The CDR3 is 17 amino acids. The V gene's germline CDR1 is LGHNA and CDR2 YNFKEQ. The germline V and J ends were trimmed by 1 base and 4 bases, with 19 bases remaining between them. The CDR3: CASSQVTGGAPSYGYTF. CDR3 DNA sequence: TGTGCCAGCAGCCAAGTTACGGGCGGGGCCCCGTCCTATGGCTACACCTTC.

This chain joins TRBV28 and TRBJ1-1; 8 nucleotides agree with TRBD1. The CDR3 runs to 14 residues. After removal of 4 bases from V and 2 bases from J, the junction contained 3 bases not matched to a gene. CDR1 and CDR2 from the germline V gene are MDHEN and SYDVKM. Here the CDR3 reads CASSSTGANTEAFF. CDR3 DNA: TGTGCCAGCAGTTCGACAGGGGCTAACACTGAAGCTTTCTTT.